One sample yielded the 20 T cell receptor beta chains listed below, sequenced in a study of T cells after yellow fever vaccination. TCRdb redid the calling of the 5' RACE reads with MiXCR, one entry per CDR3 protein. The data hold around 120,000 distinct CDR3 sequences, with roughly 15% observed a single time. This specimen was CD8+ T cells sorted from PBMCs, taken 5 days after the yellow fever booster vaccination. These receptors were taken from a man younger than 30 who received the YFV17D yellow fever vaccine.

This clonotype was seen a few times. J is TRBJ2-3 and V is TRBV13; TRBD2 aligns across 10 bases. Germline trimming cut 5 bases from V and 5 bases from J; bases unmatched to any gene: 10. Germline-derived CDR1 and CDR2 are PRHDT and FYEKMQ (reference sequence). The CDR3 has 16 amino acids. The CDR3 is CASSLLSGGAEDTQYF. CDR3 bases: TGTGCCAGCAGCCTACTGAGCGGGGGGGCCGAAGATACGCAGTATTTT.

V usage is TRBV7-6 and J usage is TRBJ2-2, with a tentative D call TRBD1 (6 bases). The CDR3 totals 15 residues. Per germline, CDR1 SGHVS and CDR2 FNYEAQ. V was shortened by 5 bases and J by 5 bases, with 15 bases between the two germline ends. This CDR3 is CASSTPTGWTGELFF. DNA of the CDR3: TGTGCCAGCAGCACCCCAACAGGGTGGACCGGGGAGCTGTTTTTT.

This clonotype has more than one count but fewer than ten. In DNA form, the CDR3 reads TGTGCCAGCAGCTTAGCCCGACAGGGGGCCTACAATGAGCAGTTCTTC. Amino acid sequence: CASSLARQGAYNEQFF. V usage is TRBV7-9 and J usage is TRBJ2-1; 9 bases align to TRBD1. The CDR3 is 16 residues long. Germline V gene data show CDR1 as SEHNR and CDR2 as FQNEAQ (reference sequence). V lost 0 bases to trimming and J lost 2 bases; unmatched junction nucleotides: 2.

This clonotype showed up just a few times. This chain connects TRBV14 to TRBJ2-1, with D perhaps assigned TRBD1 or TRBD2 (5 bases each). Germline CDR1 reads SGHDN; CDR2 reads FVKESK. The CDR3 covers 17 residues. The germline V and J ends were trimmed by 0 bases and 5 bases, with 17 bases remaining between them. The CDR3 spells CASSQELTAWGDNEQFF. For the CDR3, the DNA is TGTGCCAGCAGCCAAGAGCTGACAGCCTGGGGAGACAATGAGCAGTTCTTC.

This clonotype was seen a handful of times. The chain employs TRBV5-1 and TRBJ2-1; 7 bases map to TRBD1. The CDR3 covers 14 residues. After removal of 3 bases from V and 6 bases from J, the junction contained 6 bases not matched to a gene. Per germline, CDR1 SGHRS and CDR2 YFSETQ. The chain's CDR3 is CASSSYRGRNEQFF. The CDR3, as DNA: TGCGCCAGCAGCTCGTACAGGGGTCGCAATGAGCAGTTCTTC.

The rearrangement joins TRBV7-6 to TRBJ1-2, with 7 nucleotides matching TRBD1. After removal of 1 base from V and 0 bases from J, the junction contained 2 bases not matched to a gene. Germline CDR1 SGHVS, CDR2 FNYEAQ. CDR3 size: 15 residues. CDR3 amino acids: CASSLEGAANYGYTF. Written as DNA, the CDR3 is TGTGCCAGCAGCTTAGAGGGGGCGGCTAACTATGGCTACACCTTC.

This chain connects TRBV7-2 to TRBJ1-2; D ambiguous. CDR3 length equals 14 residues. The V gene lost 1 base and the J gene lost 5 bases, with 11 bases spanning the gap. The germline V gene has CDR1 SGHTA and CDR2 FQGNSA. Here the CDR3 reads CASSLGVDGYGYTF. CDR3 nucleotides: TGTGCCAGCAGCTTAGGGGTGGACGGATATGGCTACACCTTC.

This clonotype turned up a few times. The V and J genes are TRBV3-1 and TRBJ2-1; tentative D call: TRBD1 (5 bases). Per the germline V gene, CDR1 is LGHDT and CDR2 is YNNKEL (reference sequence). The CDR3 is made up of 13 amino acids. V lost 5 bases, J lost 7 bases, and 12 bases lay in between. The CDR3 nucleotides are TGTGCCAGCAGCAGGTCAGGGCCAAATGAGCAGTTCTTC. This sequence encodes CASSRSGPNEQFF.

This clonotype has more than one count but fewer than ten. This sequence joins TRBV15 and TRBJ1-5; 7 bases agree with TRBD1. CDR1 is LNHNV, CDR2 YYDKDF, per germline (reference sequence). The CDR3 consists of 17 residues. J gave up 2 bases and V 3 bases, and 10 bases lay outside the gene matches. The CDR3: CATSRTTGAVGNQPQHF. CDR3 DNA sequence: TGTGCCACCAGCAGGACAACAGGGGCGGTCGGCAATCAGCCCCAGCATTTT.

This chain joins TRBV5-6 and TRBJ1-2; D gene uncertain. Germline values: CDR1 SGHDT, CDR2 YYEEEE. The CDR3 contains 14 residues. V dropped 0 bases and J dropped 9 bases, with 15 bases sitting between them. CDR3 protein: CASSLGSSSDRYTF. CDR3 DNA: TGTGCCAGCAGCTTGGGGTCCAGCTCCGACCGCTACACCTTC.

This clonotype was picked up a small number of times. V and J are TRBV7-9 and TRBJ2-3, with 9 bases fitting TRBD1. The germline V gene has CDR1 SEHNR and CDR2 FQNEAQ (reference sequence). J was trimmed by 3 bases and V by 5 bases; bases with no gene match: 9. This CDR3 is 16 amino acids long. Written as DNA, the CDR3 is TGTGCCAGCAGCACCTGGGACAGGGCGGCGACAGATACGCAGTATTTT. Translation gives CASSTWDRAATDTQYF.

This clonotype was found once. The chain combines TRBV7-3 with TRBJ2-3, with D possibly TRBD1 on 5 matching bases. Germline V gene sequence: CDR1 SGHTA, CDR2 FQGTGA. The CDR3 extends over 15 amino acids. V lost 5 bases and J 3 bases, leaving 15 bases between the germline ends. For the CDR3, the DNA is TGTGCCAGCAGCCCGACCGGCAGGGCGACAGATACGCAGTATTTT. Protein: CASSPTGRATDTQYF.

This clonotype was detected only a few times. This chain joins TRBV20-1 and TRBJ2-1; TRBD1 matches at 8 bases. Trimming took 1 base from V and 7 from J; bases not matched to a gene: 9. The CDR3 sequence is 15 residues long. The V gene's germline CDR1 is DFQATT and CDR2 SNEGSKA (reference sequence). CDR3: CSARGGRGRLNEQFF. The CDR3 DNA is TGCAGTGCTAGAGGTGGCAGGGGGCGTCTTAATGAGCAGTTCTTC.

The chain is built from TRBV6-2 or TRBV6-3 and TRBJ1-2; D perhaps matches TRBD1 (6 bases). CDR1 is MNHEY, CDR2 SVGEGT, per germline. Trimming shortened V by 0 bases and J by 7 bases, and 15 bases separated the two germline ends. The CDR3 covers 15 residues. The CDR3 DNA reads TGTGCCAGCAGTTACTCGATGGAGGGGGATGGTGGCTACACCTTC. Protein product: CASSYSMEGDGGYTF.

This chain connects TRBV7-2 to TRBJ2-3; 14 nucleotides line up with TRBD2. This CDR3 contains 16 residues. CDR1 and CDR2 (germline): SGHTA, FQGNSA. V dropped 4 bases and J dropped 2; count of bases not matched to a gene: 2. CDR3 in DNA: TGTGCCAGCAGCTGGACTAGCGGGGGGCCCACAGATACGCAGTATTTT. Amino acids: CASSWTSGGPTDTQYF.

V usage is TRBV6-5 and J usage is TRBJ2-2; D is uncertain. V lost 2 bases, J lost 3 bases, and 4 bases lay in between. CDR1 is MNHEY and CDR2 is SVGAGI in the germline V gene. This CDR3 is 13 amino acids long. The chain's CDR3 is CASSYGYTGELFF. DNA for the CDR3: TGTGCCAGCAGTTACGGATACACCGGGGAGCTGTTTTTT.

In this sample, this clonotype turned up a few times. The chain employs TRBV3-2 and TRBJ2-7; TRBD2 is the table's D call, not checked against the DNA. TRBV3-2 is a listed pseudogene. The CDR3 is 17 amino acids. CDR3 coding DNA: TGTGCCAGCAGCACGGGGACTAGCGGGGGGCCCACGTACGAGCAGTACGTC. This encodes CASSTGTSGGPTYEQYV.

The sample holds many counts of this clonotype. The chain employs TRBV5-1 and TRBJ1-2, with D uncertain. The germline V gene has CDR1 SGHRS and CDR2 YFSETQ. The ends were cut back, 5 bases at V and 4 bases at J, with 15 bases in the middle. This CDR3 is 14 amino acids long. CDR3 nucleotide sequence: TGCGCCAGCAGACAGCCTCCTGGATTCTATGGCTACACCTTC. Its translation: CASRQPPGFYGYTF.

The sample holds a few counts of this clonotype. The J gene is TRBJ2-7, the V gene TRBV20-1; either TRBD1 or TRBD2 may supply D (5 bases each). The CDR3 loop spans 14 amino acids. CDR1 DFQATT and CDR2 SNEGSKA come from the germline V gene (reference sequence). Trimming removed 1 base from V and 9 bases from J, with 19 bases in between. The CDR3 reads CSARADSLSSGQYF. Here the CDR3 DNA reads TGCAGTGCTAGAGCCGACAGCCTCTCCAGCGGGCAGTACTTC.

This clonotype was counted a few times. CDR3 in amino acids: CASSFQGAYEQYF. The DNA for the CDR3 is TGTGCCAGCAGTTTTCAGGGGGCCTACGAGCAGTACTTC. The rearrangement links TRBV27 to TRBJ2-7, with TRBD1 identical over 7 bases. The ends lost 3 bases at V and 2 bases at J; junction bases unmatched: 1. In germline, CDR1 is MNHEY, CDR2 SMNVEV (reference sequence). This CDR3 contains 13 residues.